This TCR beta chain derives from a study of glioma-infiltrating T cells after dendritic cell vaccination. Whole-study context: Between the early 2000s and the early 2010s, patients got autologous tumor lysate-pulsed dendritic cell vaccines. Three intradermal dendritic cell vaccine injections were given every two weeks.

The time point was: after dendritic cell vaccination, including at tumor progression/relapse. The CDR3 length is 16 residues. The V gene end was trimmed by 5 bases and the J gene end by 4 bases; junction bases not matched to a gene: 10. CDR1 is SGHVS and CDR2 is FQNEAQ in the germline V gene. Input was around 1.9 ug genomic DNA, or all available if less. TCRdb's table, derived via immunoSEQ multiplex PCR, lists solely in-frame clones and lacks some. Among fewer than 70,000 clones listed, over 75% were seen once. This sequence was found in a human donor with glioblastoma. This rearrangement joins TRBV7-8 to TRBJ1-5, with 8 positions matching TRBD1. Sequences were derived from blood, sampled after dendritic cell vaccination. Written as DNA, the CDR3 is TGTGCCAGCAGCACCCCGGGACAGGAAAAAAATCAGCCCCAGCATTTT. Protein product: CASSTPGQEKNQPQHF.